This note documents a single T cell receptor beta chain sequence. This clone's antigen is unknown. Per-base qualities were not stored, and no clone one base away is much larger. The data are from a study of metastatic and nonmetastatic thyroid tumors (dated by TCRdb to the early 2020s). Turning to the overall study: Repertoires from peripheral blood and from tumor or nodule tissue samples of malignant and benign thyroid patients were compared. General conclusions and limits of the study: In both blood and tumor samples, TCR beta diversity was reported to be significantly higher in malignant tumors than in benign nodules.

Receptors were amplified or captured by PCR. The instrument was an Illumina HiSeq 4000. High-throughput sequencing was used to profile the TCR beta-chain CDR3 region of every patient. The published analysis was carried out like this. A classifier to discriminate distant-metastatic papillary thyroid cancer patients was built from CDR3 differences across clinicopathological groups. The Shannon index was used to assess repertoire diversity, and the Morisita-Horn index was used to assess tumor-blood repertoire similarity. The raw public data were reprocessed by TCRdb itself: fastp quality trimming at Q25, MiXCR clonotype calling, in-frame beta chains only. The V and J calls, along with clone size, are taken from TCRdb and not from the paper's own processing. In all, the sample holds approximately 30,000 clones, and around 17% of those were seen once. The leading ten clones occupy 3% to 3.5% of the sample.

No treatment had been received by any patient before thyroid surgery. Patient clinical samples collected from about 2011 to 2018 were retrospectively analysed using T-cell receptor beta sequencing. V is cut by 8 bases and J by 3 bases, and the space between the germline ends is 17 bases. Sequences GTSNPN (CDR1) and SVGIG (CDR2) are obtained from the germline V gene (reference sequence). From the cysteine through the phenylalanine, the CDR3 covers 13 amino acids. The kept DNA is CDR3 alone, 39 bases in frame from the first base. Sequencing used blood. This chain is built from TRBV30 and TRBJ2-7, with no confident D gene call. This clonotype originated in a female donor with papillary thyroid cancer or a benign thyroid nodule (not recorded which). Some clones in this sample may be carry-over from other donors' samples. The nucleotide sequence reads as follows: TGTGCCCCCCTCATCGTGGGGTTCTACGAGCAGTACTTC. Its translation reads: CAPLIVGFYEQYF.